Described below is a single T cell receptor (beta chain) sequence and its context. The antigen is not known. The donors gave bone marrow, and they were healthy. Amplification used 60 Vbeta primers and 13 Jbeta primers. The data were produced by immunoSEQ multiplex PCR, yet TCRdb's version contains in-frame clones alone and is incomplete. The sample includes around 160,000 clones, about 74% of them seen just once. These data are taken from a study of cytomegalovirus exposure and HLA in healthy donors. The study's findings and limits: Links to common viral pathogens appeared, in a later analysis, for several of the most significant clusters. CMV serostatus alone was available as immune exposure information.

With V trimmed by 8 bases and J by 7 bases, 13 bases remained unmatched. Germline assignment: CDR1 MNHNS and CDR2 SASEGT. This CDR3 has 14 residues. This TCR derives from a man aged 40-55 years in good health and CMV-seropositive. Input material: PBMCs. V gene TRBV6-1 combines with J gene TRBJ2-7; 8 bases match TRBD1. This CDR3 is CASEAGGSGVEQYF. CDR3 DNA sequence: TGTGCCAGCGAAGCAGGGGGCTCCGGGGTGGAGCAGTACTTC.